A single sample gave rise to the 6 T cell receptor beta chains below, sequenced in a study of CD8+CD57+ T cells in acquired aplastic anemia. TCR beta VDJ and CDR3 profiles were obtained from a genomic DNA template. TCRdb processed the reads anew with MiXCR; each CDR3 protein has one entry. Of some 410,000 distinct CDR3 sequences listed, approximately 70% are singletons. The sequenced material came from sorted CD4+, CD8+, or CD8+CD57+ T cells (not recorded which) from PBMCs. These receptors were collected from a human donor in good health, serving as a control.

This clonotype was recorded only once. The chain carries TRBV5-1 and TRBJ2-7; 7 positions agree with TRBD1. Germline CDR1 is SGHRS and CDR2 is YFSETQ. J gave up 4 bases and V 2 bases, and 9 bases lay outside the gene matches. CDR3 length equals 15 residues. The DNA for the CDR3 is TGCGCCAGCAGCTTAGCTGACAGGGCAGGATACGAGCAGTACTTC. As protein: CASSLADRAGYEQYF.

On this clonotype itself: This likely comes from a read error, as the CDR3 has no conserved phenylalanine or tryptophan at its end. The DNA is omitted, as the CDR3 cannot be located on it reliably, and the CDR3 follows TCRdb's listing. This sequence joins TRBV7-8 and TRBJ1-6; TRBD1 is the table's D call and was not checked against the DNA. The germline V gene has CDR1 SGHVS and CDR2 FQNEAQ. The CDR3 is made up of 13 amino acids, end residues included. The CDR3 sequence is CASSTGGENSVHY.

The chain couples TRBV10-3 to TRBJ2-5; the D is unclear. This CDR3 comprises 15 residues. Trimming cost V 4 bases and J 5 bases, with 17 bases left between them. CDR1 and CDR2 (germline): ENHRY, SYGVKD. CDR3 nucleotide sequence: TGTGCCATCAGTGTCCGACCGTCTAACTACGAGACCCAGTACTTC. Its protein is CAISVRPSNYETQYF.

Notes on this clonotype: A much larger clone differs from this one at a single base, so this may be a read error. The J gene is TRBJ2-3, the V gene TRBV7-2; 7 bases match TRBD2. This CDR3 spans 17 amino acids. V lost 4 bases, J lost 3 bases, and 13 bases stayed unmatched. Germline lookup yields CDR1 SGHTA and CDR2 FQGNSA. Here the CDR3 reads CASSSNPGGGVTDTQYF. For the CDR3, the DNA is TGTGCCAGCAGCTCTAATCCGGGCGGGGGTGTGACAGATACGCAGTATTTT.

The J gene is TRBJ2-5, the V gene TRBV5-6; D is unresolved. The V end lost 8 bases, the J end lost 4 bases, and 18 bases lay between the germline ends. This CDR3 comprises 14 residues. Germline lookup yields CDR1 SGHDT and CDR2 YYEEEE. The chain's CDR3 is CASSRTRWAETQYF. In DNA, the CDR3 is TGTGCCAGTAGTCGAACACGTTGGGCAGAGACCCAGTACTTC.

Concerning this clonotype itself: Since a much larger clone is just one base distant, this may be a read error. The chain couples TRBV2 to TRBJ1-2; 10 nucleotides agree with TRBD1. Germline V gene lookup returns CDR1 SNHLY and CDR2 FYNNEI. The CDR3 is 13 residues long. With 8 bases clipped from V and 7 bases from J, the junction kept 7 bases outside the gene matches. CDR3 nucleotides: TGTGCCAGCGGACCGGGACAGGGGTCTGGCTACACCTTC. Amino acids: CASGPGQGSGYTF.